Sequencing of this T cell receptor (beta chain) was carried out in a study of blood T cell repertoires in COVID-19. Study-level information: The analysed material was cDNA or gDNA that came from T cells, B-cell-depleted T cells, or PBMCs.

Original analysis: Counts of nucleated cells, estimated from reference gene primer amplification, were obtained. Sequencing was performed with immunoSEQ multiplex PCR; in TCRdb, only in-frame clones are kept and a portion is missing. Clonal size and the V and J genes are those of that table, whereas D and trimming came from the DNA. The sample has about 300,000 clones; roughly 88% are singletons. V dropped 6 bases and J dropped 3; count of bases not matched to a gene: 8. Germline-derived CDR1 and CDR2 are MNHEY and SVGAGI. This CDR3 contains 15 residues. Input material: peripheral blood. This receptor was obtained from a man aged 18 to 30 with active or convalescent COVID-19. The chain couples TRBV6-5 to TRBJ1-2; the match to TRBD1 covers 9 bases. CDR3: CASSPGTGLYYGYTF. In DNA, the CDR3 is TGTGCCAGCAGCCCCGGGACAGGGTTGTACTATGGCTACACCTTC.